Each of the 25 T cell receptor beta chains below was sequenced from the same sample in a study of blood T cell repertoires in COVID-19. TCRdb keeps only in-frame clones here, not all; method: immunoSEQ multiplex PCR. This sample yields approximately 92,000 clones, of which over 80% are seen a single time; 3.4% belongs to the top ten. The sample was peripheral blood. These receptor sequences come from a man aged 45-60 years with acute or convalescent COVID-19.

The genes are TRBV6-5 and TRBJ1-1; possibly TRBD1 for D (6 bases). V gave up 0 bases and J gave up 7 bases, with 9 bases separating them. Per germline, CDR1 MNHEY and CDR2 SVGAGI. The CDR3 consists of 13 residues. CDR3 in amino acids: CASSYSKDSEAFF. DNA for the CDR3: TGTGCCAGCAGTTACTCGAAGGACAGTGAAGCTTTCTTT.

The CDR3 loop is CASSPSGLADYEQYF. The CDR3 DNA reads as TGTGCCAGCTCACCCTCCGGACTAGCAGACTACGAGCAGTACTTC. This rearrangement joins TRBV18 to TRBJ2-7, with TRBD2 matching 8 bases. CDR3 length equals 15 residues. The germline gives CDR1 KGHSH, CDR2 LQKENI. V trimming: 3 bases; J trimming: 3 bases; junction bases outside the gene matches: 7.

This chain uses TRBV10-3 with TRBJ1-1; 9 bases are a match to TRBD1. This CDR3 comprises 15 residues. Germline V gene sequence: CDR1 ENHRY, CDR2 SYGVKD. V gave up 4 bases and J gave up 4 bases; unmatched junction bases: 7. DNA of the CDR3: TGTGCCATCAGTGCAGACAGGGGGTCGGGCACTGAAGCTTTCTTT. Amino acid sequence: CAISADRGSGTEAFF.

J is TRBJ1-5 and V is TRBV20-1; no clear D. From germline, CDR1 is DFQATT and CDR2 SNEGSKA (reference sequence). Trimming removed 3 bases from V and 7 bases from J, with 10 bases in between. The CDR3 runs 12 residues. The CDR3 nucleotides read TGCAGTGCTAGTGCCCCTGGCCAGCCCCAGCATTTT. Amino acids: CSASAPGQPQHF.

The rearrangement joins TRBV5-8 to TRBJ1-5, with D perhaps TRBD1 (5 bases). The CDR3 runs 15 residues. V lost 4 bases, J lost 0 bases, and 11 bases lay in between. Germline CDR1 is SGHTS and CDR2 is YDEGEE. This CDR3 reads CASSPGGTSNQPQHF. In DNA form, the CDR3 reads TGTGCCAGCAGCCCGGGGGGTACTAGCAATCAGCCCCAGCATTTT.

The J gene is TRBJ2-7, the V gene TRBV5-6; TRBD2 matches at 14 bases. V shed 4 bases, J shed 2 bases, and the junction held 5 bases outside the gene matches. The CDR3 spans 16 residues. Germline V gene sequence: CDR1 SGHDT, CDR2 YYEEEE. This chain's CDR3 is CASSPGTSGSPYEQYF. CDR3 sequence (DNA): TGTGCCAGCAGCCCAGGGACTAGCGGGAGTCCCTACGAGCAGTACTTC.

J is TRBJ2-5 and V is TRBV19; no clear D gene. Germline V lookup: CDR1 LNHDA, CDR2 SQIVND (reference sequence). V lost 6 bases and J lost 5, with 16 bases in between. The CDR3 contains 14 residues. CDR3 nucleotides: TGTGCCAGTAGCATCTCAGGATGGAAGGAGACCCAGTACTTC. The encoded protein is CASSISGWKETQYF.

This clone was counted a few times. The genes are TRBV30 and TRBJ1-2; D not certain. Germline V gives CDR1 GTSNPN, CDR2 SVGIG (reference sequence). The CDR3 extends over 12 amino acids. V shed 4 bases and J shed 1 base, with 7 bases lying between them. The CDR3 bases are TGTGCCTGGAATCAACTTAACTATGGCTACACCTTC. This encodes CAWNQLNYGYTF.

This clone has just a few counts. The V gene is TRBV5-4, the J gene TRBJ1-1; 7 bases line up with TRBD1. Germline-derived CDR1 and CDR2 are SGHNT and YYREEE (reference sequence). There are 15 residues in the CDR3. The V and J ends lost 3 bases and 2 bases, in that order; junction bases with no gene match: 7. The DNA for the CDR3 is TGTGCCAGCAGCTGGAACAGGGGAACTAACACTGAAGCTTTCTTT. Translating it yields CASSWNRGTNTEAFF. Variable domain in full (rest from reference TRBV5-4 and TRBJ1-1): ETGVTQSPTHLIKTRGQQVTLRCSSQSGHNTVSWYQQALGQGPQFIFQYYREEENGRGNFPPRFSGLQFPNYSSELNVNALELDDSALYLCASSWNRGTNTEAFFGQGTRLTVV.

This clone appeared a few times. This CDR3 reads CASSVGRASTDTQYF. The DNA of the CDR3 is TGTGCCAGCAGCGTAGGGAGGGCTAGCACAGATACGCAGTATTTT. The J gene is TRBJ2-3, the V gene TRBV9; weak D call: TRBD2 (6 bases). The CDR3 spans 15 residues. Deletions cut 0 bases from V and 0 bases from J, with 8 bases between. Germline V gene sequence: CDR1 SGDLS, CDR2 YYNGEE. Filled out from reference TRBV9 and TRBJ2-3, the complete variable domain reads DSGVTQTPKHLITATGQRVTLRCSPRSGDLSVYWYQQSLDQGLQFLIQYYNGEERAKGNILERFSAQQFPDLHSELNLSSLELGDSALYFCASSVGRASTDTQYFGPGTRLTVL.

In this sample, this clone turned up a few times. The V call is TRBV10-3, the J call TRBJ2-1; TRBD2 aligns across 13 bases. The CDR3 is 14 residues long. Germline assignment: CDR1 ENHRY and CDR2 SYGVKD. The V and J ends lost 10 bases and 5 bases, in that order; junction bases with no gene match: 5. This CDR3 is CATDGLAGDNEQFF. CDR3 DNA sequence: TGTGCCACCGACGGACTAGCGGGAGACAATGAGCAGTTCTTC.

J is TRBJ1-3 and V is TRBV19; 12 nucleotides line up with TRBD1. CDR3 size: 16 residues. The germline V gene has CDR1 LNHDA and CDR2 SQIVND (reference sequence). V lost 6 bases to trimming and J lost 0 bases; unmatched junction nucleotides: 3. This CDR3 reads CASRGDRGPSGNTIYF. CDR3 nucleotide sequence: TGTGCCAGTAGGGGGGACAGGGGGCCCTCTGGAAACACCATATATTTT.

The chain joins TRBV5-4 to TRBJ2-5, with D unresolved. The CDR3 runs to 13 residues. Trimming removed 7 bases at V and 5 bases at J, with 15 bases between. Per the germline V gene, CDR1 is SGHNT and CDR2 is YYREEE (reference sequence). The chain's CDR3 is CASSRQEYETQYF. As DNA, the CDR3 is TGTGCCAGCTCACGGCAGGAATACGAGACCCAGTACTTC.

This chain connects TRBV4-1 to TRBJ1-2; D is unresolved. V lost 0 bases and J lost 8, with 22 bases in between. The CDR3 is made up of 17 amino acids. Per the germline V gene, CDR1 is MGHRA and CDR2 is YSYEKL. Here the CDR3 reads CASSQDTVSLTIRGYTF. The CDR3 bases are TGCGCCAGCAGCCAAGACACAGTCTCTTTGACAATTAGGGGCTACACCTTC.

CDR3 residues: CASSNENTGGAFF. The CDR3 DNA reads as TGTGCCAGCAGCAATGAGAACACGGGTGGAGCTTTCTTT. The chain links TRBV7-9 to TRBJ1-1; D unresolved. V lost 5 bases and J lost 10, with 17 bases in between. The CDR3 covers 13 residues. The germline V gene has CDR1 SEHNR and CDR2 FQNEAQ (reference sequence).

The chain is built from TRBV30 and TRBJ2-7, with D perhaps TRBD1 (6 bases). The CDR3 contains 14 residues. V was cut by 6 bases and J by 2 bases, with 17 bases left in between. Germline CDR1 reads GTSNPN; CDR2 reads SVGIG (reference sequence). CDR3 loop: CACYLGDTTYEQYF. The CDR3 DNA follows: TGTGCCTGCTATCTCGGGGACACCACCTACGAGCAGTACTTC.

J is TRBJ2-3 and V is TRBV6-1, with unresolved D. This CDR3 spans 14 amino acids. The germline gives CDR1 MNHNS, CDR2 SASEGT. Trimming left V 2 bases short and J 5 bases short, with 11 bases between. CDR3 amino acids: CASSERLVGDTQYF. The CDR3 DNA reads TGTGCCAGCAGTGAAAGGCTAGTCGGAGATACGCAGTATTTT.

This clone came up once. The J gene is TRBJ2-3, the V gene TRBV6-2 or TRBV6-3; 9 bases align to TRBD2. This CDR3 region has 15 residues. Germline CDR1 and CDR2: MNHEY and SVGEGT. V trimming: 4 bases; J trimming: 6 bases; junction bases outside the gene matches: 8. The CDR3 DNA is TGTGCCAGCAGTTCTATAGCGGGAGCGGCGGATACGCAGTATTTT. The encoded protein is CASSSIAGAADTQYF.

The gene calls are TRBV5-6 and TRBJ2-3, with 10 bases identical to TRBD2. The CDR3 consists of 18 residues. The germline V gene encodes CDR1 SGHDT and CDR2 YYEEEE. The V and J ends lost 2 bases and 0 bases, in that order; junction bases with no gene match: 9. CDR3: CASSLDGGTSDSTDTQYF. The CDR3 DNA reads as TGTGCCAGCAGCTTAGACGGCGGGACTAGCGATAGCACAGATACGCAGTATTTT. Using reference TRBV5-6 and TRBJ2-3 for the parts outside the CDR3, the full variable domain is DAGVTQSPTHLIKTRGQQVTLRCSPKSGHDTVSWYQQALGQGPQFIFQYYEEEERQRGNFPDRFSGHQFPNYSSELNVNALLLGDSALYLCASSLDGGTSDSTDTQYFGPGTRLTVL.

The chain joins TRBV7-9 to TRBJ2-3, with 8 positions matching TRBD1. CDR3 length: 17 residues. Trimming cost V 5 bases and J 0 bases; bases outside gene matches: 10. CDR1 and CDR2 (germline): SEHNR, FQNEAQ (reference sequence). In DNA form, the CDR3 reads TGTGCCAGCAGCCTAAACAGGGGGTTGGGGAGCACAGATACGCAGTATTTT. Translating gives CASSLNRGLGSTDTQYF.

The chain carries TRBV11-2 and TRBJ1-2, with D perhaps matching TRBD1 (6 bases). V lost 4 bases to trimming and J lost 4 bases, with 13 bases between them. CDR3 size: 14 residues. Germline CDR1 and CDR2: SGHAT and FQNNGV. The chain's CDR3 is CASSSSQGLYGYTF. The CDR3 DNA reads TGTGCCAGCAGCTCTTCACAGGGTCTCTATGGCTACACCTTC.

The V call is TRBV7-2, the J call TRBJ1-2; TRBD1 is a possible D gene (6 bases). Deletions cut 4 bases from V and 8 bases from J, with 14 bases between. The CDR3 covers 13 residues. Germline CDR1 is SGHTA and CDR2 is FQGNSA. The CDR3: CASSYRTAVGYTF. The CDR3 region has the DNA TGTGCCAGCAGCTACCGGACAGCCGTAGGCTACACCTTC.

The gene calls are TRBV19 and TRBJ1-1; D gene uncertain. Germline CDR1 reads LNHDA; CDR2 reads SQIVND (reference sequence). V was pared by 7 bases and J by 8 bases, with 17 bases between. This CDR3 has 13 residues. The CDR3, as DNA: TGTGCCAGTACCGGCACCTATTTGGAGGAAGCTTTCTTT. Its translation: CASTGTYLEEAFF.

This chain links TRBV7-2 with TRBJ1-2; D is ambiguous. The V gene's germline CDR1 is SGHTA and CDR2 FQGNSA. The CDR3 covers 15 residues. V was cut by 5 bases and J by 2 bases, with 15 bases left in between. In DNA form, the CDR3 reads TGTGCCAGCAGCGAAACGCCACTCCTAAACTATGGCTACACCTTC. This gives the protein CASSETPLLNYGYTF.

This CDR3 reads CSVRIGASGGNTGELFF. CDR3 in DNA: TGCAGCGTAAGAATCGGGGCTAGCGGGGGGAACACCGGGGAGCTGTTTTTT. This chain uses TRBV29-1 with TRBJ2-2; 10 nucleotides match TRBD2. Germline CDR1 reads SQVTM; CDR2 reads ANQGSEA. CDR3 size: 17 residues. V gave up 6 bases and J gave up 1 base; unmatched junction bases: 11.